Described below is a single T cell receptor beta chain sequence and its context. This sample is part of a study of cytomegalovirus exposure and HLA in healthy donors. The CDR3 length is 15 residues. The germline gives CDR1 SGHRS, CDR2 YFSETQ. Trimming pared 1 base from V and 4 bases from J, leaving 14 bases between. PCR employed 60 Vbeta and 13 Jbeta primers. Produced via immunoSEQ multiplex PCR; TCRdb's table is partial and in-frame only. This repertoire shows about 94,000 clones, approximately 77% found once; its top ten account for 10%. The receptor was derived from a human donor in good health. The source material was PBMCs. The chain couples TRBV5-1 to TRBJ2-5; a weak D match, TRBD2 (5 bases). The CDR3 reads CASSLFPQSGETQYF. CDR3 coding DNA: TGCGCCAGCAGCTTGTTTCCTCAAAGCGGAGAGACCCAGTACTTC.